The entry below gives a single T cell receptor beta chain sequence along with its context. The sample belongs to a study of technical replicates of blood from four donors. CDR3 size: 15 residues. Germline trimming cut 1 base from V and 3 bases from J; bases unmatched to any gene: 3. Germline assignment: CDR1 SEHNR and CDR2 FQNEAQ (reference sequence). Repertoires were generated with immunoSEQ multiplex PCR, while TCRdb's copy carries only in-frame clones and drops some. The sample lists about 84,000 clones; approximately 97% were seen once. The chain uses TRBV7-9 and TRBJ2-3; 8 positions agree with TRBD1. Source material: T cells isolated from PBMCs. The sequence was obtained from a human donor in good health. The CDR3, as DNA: TGTGCCAGCAGCTTAGTTCAGGGGGCGACAGATACGCAGTATTTT. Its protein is CASSLVQGATDTQYF.